This T cell receptor (beta chain) was profiled in a study of vaccination and CD4 T cells after COVID-19. Looking at the study overall: Collection of post-COVID samples occurred a median around 96 days after diagnosis, spanning a range of 35 to 161.

Cultured CD4+ T cell DNA underwent sequencing with the Oncomine TCR Beta short-read assay. TCRdb reprocessed the PCR reads with MiXCR, giving one entry per CDR3 protein. The sample includes approximately 20,000 distinct CDR3 sequences, around 40% seen only once; the top ten take over 25%. Details on this clonotype: Its antigen is unknown.

The treatment: 10-day PBMC culture with coronavirus spike peptide pools or control peptides (ViraFEST assay). Negative selection isolated the CD4+ T cells once the cells had been cultured for nine to ten days. Looked up from germline, CDR1 is MNHNS and CDR2 is SASEGT. V gave up 9 bases and J gave up 2 bases; unmatched junction bases: 9. The CDR3 is 14 amino acids. The sequencing here drew on CD4+ T cells from blood, cultured in vitro, taken before SARS-CoV-2 vaccination. This sequence was found in a human donor who received a COVID-19 vaccine. V usage is TRBV6-1 and J usage is TRBJ2-7, with 8 bases lining up with TRBD1. The chain's CDR3 is CASYQGAQTYEQYF. The CDR3 DNA reads as TGTGCCAGTTATCAGGGGGCACAGACCTACGAGCAGTACTTC.